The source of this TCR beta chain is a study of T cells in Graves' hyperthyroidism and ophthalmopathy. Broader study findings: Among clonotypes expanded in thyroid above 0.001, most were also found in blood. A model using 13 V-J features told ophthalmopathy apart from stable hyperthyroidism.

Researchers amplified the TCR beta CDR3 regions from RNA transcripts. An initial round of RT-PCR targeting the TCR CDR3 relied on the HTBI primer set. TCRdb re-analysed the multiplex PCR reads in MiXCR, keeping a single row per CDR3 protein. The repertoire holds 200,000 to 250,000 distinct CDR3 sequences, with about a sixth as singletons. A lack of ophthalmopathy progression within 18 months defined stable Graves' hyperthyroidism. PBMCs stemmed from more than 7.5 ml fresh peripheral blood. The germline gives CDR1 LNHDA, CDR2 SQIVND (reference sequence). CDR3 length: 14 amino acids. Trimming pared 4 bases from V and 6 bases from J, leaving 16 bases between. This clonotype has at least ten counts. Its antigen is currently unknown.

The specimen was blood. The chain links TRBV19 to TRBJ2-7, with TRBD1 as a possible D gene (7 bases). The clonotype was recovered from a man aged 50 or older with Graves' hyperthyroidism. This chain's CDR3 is CASSTSDREAEQYF. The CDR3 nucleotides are TGTGCCAGTAGTACCAGCGACAGGGAGGCCGAGCAGTACTTC.